What follows are 6 T cell receptor beta chains derived from one specimen sequenced in a study of T cells in Graves' hyperthyroidism and ophthalmopathy. The source material, RNA transcripts, was used to amplify TCR beta CDR3 regions. In the first-round RT-PCR of the TCR CDR3, the HTBI primer set was used. TCRdb itself ran the multiplex PCR reads through MiXCR, one entry per CDR3 protein. The table includes around 450,000 distinct CDR3 sequences, around 13% detected once. Sequencing used blood. These receptor sequences come from a woman aged 18-29 years with Graves' hyperthyroidism.

At least ten counts were recorded for this clonotype. V is TRBV14 and J is TRBJ2-1; D is unclear. The V end was cut by 2 bases, the J end by 5 bases, with 10 bases between. The CDR3 is made up of 14 amino acids. Looked up from germline, CDR1 is SGHDN and CDR2 is FVKESK. DNA of the CDR3: TGTGCCAGCAGCCAACTCACGGCCAACAATGAGCAGTTCTTC. Residues: CASSQLTANNEQFF.

The chain couples TRBV3-1 to TRBJ2-5; D not certain. The germline V gene has CDR1 LGHDT and CDR2 YNNKEL (reference sequence). Trimming stripped 0 bases from V and 7 bases from J, with 12 bases between. This CDR3 contains 14 residues. Written as DNA, the CDR3 is TGTGCCAGCAGCCAAGATACCCCACCTGGGACCCAGTACTTC. Translation gives CASSQDTPPGTQYF.

This clonotype was seen repeatedly, ten times or more. The rearrangement joins TRBV18 to TRBJ2-5; D gene ambiguous. Trimming cost V 2 bases and J 6 bases, with 16 bases left between them. In germline, CDR1 is KGHSH, CDR2 LQKENI. This CDR3 is built from 15 residues. CDR3 in DNA: TGTGCCAGCTCACCAACTCAAAAATCCGGCAAGACCCAGTACTTC. Protein product: CASSPTQKSGKTQYF.

As to this clonotype: Just one base apart from a much larger clone, this may be a read error. J is TRBJ2-3 and V is TRBV24-1; D possibly corresponds to TRBD1 (6 bases). Germline V CDR1 and CDR2: KGHDR, SFDVKD. The CDR3 runs 15 residues. The CDR3 spells CATGDVQGRTDTQYF. The CDR3, as DNA: TGTGCCACCGGTGATGTACAGGGAAGAACAGATACGCAGTATTTT.

The chain is built from TRBV30 and TRBJ1-5; 11 bases match TRBD1. The V segment lost 0 bases and the J segment 0 bases; nucleotides outside the gene matches: 13. This CDR3 comprises 20 residues. Germline CDR1 is GTSNPN and CDR2 is SVGIG (reference sequence). Here the CDR3 reads CAWSVRRTGGDPYSNQPQHF. The CDR3 coding sequence is TGTGCCTGGAGTGTACGCCGGACAGGGGGCGACCCCTATAGCAATCAGCCCCAGCATTTT.

This clonotype appeared a few times. With a much larger clone just one base away, this may be a read error. The chain carries TRBV7-2 and TRBJ2-1; no reliable D call. Trimming left V 2 bases short and J 2 bases short, with 10 bases between. This CDR3 contains 15 residues. Germline CDR1 is SGHTA and CDR2 is FQGNSA. In nucleotides, the CDR3 is TGTGCCAGCAGCTTACTAACGGCAACCTACAATGAGCAGTTCTTC. As protein: CASSLLTATYNEQFF.